This T cell receptor beta chain emerged from a study of T cells after yellow fever vaccination. As to this clonotype: Its antigen is unidentified.

Whole-study findings and limits: Abundant clonotypes from the bulk population could have been carried over as contaminants into FACS-sorted repertoires. Reappearance after the booster was seen for most primary-vaccination clones, at roughly 96% CD4 and 70% to 90% CD8. Researchers noted that a small share of clonotypes showed up in both CD4 and CD8 compartments.

Trimming at V came to 2 bases and at J to 7 bases, leaving 6 bases not matched to a gene. Germline CDR1 is SGHNT and CDR2 is YYREEE (reference sequence). The CDR3 totals 15 residues. One entry per CDR3 protein results from TCRdb running MiXCR on the 5' RACE reads. The sample includes approximately 550,000 distinct CDR3 sequences, approximately 21% of them seen just once. The sequence was collected from a man under 40 who received the YFV17D yellow fever vaccine. Here the sequenced sample was PBMCs, taken 15 days after the yellow fever booster vaccination. The chain employs TRBV5-4 and TRBJ2-1; TRBD1 matches 10 bases. The CDR3 region has the DNA TGTGCCAGCAGCTTAGGGACAGGGGTCCTAAATGAGCAGTTCTTC. Amino acids: CASSLGTGVLNEQFF.